These 20 T cell receptor beta chains came from one sample sequenced in a study of T cells after yellow fever vaccination. One entry per CDR3 protein results from TCRdb running MiXCR on the 5' RACE reads. The sample has roughly 260,000 distinct CDR3 sequences, over 10% seen once. The sample was CD4+ T cells sorted from PBMCs, taken 45 days after the yellow fever booster vaccination. The receptors were gathered from a man younger than 45 who received the YFV17D yellow fever vaccine.

This clonotype was observed a handful of times. The chain links TRBV4-2 to TRBJ1-2, with TRBD1 matching 10 bases. The trim removed 5 bases at V and 4 bases at J, leaving 10 bases unmatched. Germline values: CDR1 LGHNA, CDR2 YNFKEQ. CDR3 length equals 16 residues. Here the CDR3 DNA reads TGTGCCAGCAGCTTGAAGGGGACAGGGGAGCTCTATGGCTACACCTTC. The encoded protein is CASSLKGTGELYGYTF.

This sequence joins TRBV20-1 and TRBJ2-7; TRBD2 agrees at 9 bases. Trimming at V came to 4 bases and at J to 3 bases, leaving 4 bases not matched to a gene. This CDR3 spans 13 amino acids. CDR1 is DFQATT, CDR2 SNEGSKA, per germline (reference sequence). The CDR3 loop is CSAIAGEGYEQYF. CDR3 in DNA: TGCAGTGCTATAGCGGGAGAGGGCTACGAGCAGTACTTC.

The gene calls are TRBV29-1 and TRBJ2-2; 7 bases align to TRBD1. In germline, CDR1 is SQVTM, CDR2 ANQGSEA. Trimming removed 5 bases from V and 7 bases from J; junction bases left unmatched: 7. The CDR3 covers 13 residues. This chain's CDR3 is CSVKTGPHGELFF. As DNA, the CDR3 is TGCAGCGTTAAGACAGGGCCCCACGGGGAGCTGTTTTTT.

This chain joins TRBV5-1 and TRBJ2-1; no definite D call. This CDR3 comprises 12 residues. Germline CDR1 is SGHRS and CDR2 is YFSETQ. Trimming took off 0 bases at V and 10 bases at J, with 8 bases between the two ends. The CDR3 DNA is TGCGCCAGCAGCTTGGACTTCAGGGAGCAGTTCTTC. Its protein product is CASSLDFREQFF.

The rearrangement links TRBV24-1 to TRBJ2-7, with TRBD2 matching 10 bases. This CDR3 has 19 residues. Germline CDR1 and CDR2: KGHDR and SFDVKD. V shed 4 bases and J 4 bases; nucleotides not matched to a gene: 18. The CDR3 DNA follows: TGTGCCACCAGTGACCCACCGCCGGGGCTAGCGGGAGTTTTGTACGAGCAGTACTTC. Its translation: CATSDPPPGLAGVLYEQYF.

The rearrangement uses TRBV6-1 and TRBJ1-2, with D perhaps matching TRBD1 (6 bases). Germline lookup yields CDR1 MNHNS and CDR2 SASEGT. Trimming removed 10 bases from V and 6 bases from J, with 21 bases in between. CDR3 size: 14 residues. CDR3 sequence reads: CAIRGPLGAHGYTF. The DNA of the CDR3 is TGTGCCATCAGGGGTCCCCTGGGGGCTCATGGCTACACCTTC.

This clonotype appeared a few times. The V gene is TRBV4-2, the J gene TRBJ1-2, with D uncertain. This CDR3 comprises 15 residues. V was trimmed by 0 bases and J by 4 bases, leaving 12 bases between them. Germline CDR1 reads LGHNA; CDR2 reads YNFKEQ. The CDR3 coding sequence is TGTGCCAGCAGCCAAGAAACGGTTACAGCCTATGGCTACACCTTC. This translates into CASSQETVTAYGYTF.

The sample holds a few counts of this clonotype. The chain joins TRBV29-1 to TRBJ2-6; perhaps D is TRBD1 or TRBD2 (5 bases each). CDR1 is SQVTM and CDR2 is ANQGSEA in the germline V gene. Trimming took off 4 bases at V and 0 bases at J, with 10 bases between the two ends. This CDR3 is 15 amino acids long. In DNA, the CDR3 is TGCAGCGTTGCGGGGCCGACCTCTGGGGCCAACGTCCTGACTTTC. Translated, it gives CSVAGPTSGANVLTF.

The rearrangement links TRBV3-1 to TRBJ2-2, with 9 positions matching TRBD1. This CDR3 contains 15 residues. With 5 bases clipped from V and 1 base from J, the junction kept 2 bases outside the gene matches. Germline lookup yields CDR1 LGHDT and CDR2 YNNKEL (reference sequence). The CDR3 DNA reads as TGTGCCAGCAGCGAGACAGGGGGGAACACCGGGGAGCTGTTTTTT. Encoded protein: CASSETGGNTGELFF.

The chain combines TRBV20-1 with TRBJ2-4; a weak D match, TRBD1 (6 bases). Trimming removed 5 bases from V and 6 bases from J, with 17 bases in between. The CDR3 covers 14 residues. Germline values: CDR1 DFQATT, CDR2 SNEGSKA (reference sequence). CDR3: CSARTPGERNIQYF. CDR3 coding DNA: TGCAGTGCTCGAACGCCAGGGGAGCGAAACATTCAGTACTTC.

This rearrangement joins TRBV5-1 to TRBJ2-5, with D possibly called TRBD1 or TRBD2 (6 bases each). The germline V and J ends were trimmed by 0 bases and 3 bases, with 21 bases remaining between them. The V gene's germline CDR1 is SGHRS and CDR2 YFSETQ. The CDR3 has 18 amino acids. In DNA form, the CDR3 reads TGCGCCAGCAGCTTGGTTGGTCCGGGGGCCGGGAGCAAAGAGACCCAGTACTTC. Translated, it gives CASSLVGPGAGSKETQYF.

V gene TRBV7-2 combines with J gene TRBJ2-1, with 8 bases lining up with TRBD2. V lost 1 base, J lost 9 bases, and 5 bases stayed unmatched. Per the germline V gene, CDR1 is SGHTA and CDR2 is FQGNSA. This CDR3 contains 14 residues. This CDR3 is CASSLGLARIEQFF. DNA of the CDR3: TGTGCCAGCAGCTTAGGACTAGCGCGCATTGAGCAGTTCTTC.

The chain recombines TRBV29-1 with TRBJ1-1; D is perhaps TRBD1 (6 bases). The length of the CDR3 is 12 residues. Trimming removed 6 bases from V and 4 bases from J, with 12 bases in between. Looked up from germline, CDR1 is SQVTM and CDR2 is ANQGSEA. Here the CDR3 DNA reads TGCAGCGTAAGAAAGGGGGTCACTGAAGCTTTCTTT. This codes for CSVRKGVTEAFF.

The chain has TRBV29-1 and TRBJ2-5; D may be TRBD2 (5 bases). CDR3 length equals 12 residues. CDR1 and CDR2 (germline): SQVTM, ANQGSEA. The V and J ends lost 8 bases and 8 bases respectively, with 18 bases between them. CDR3 in amino acids: CSTQHPRDTQYF. CDR3 nucleotides: TGCAGCACCCAGCACCCGAGGGATACCCAGTACTTC.

This clonotype was counted only a few times. J is TRBJ2-6 and V is TRBV10-3; no clear D. Germline assignment: CDR1 ENHRY and CDR2 SYGVKD. The V end was cut by 5 bases, the J end by 0 bases, with 8 bases between. The CDR3 spans 15 residues. The CDR3 sequence is CAISSAGSGANVLTF. CDR3 DNA sequence: TGTGCCATCAGTTCCGCAGGCTCTGGGGCCAACGTCCTGACTTTC.

CDR3 in amino acids: CASSLGPNNEQFF. The CDR3 nucleotides read TGTGCCAGCAGCTTAGGCCCGAACAATGAGCAGTTCTTC. The chain couples TRBV7-2 to TRBJ2-1; D gene unclear. Trimming removed 1 base from V and 5 bases from J, with 6 bases in between. The CDR3 is 13 residues long. Germline assignment: CDR1 SGHTA and CDR2 FQGNSA.

This clonotype came up a few times. The V and J genes are TRBV9 and TRBJ2-7; D call uncertain. The germline V gene has CDR1 SGDLS and CDR2 YYNGEE. The CDR3 contains 13 residues. Trimming took off 4 bases at V and 3 bases at J, with 11 bases between the two ends. Here the CDR3 DNA reads TGTGCCAGCAGCCCTACTACGAGCTACGAGCAGTACTTC. Translated: CASSPTTSYEQYF.

V is TRBV7-9 and J is TRBJ2-1; TRBD2 matches 10 bases. The junction had 14 bases not matched to a gene; V was cut back by 5 bases and J by 7 bases. CDR3 length: 17 residues. The V gene's germline CDR1 is SEHNR and CDR2 FQNEAQ (reference sequence). CDR3 in amino acids: CASSQGLAGAGGNEQFF. DNA for the CDR3: TGTGCCAGCAGCCAGGGCCTAGCGGGAGCCGGGGGGAATGAGCAGTTCTTC.

This clonotype was observed a few times. V and J are TRBV27 and TRBJ2-2; D is undetermined. V was cut by 0 bases and J by 10 bases, with 9 bases left in between. Germline-derived CDR1 and CDR2 are MNHEY and SMNVEV (reference sequence). The CDR3 runs 13 residues. The CDR3: CASSLSNLLELFF. The CDR3, as DNA: TGTGCCAGCAGTTTATCGAACCTCCTGGAGCTGTTTTTT.

CDR3 in DNA: TGCAGTGCTAGAGTGAAGAACTACGAGCAGTACTTC. This sequence encodes CSARVKNYEQYF. The genes are TRBV20-1 and TRBJ2-7; D unclear. This CDR3 comprises 12 residues. V was cut by 1 base and J by 3 bases, with 7 bases left in between. Germline V gene data show CDR1 as DFQATT and CDR2 as SNEGSKA (reference sequence).